These T cell receptor beta chains were read from a single sample in a study of T cell repertoires in cytomegalovirus infection. TCRdb re-called the reads through MiXCR, storing one row per CDR3 protein. The repertoire consists of roughly 920,000 distinct CDR3 sequences, with 30% to 40% occurring once and the leading ten covering under 15%. These TCRs are of unknown antigen specificity. The material sequenced was cultured CD8+ T cells from PBMCs, taken from culture after CMV antigen stimulation. The receptors derive from a human donor in good health (CMV status not recorded). Some clones in this sample may be carry-over from other donors' samples. Each CDR3 is given with its conserved first and last residue. The order of the fields is CDR3 DNA, CDR3 protein, V gene, clone size, CDR3 length, D gene, J gene. The D gene is left open where the match is weak. Clone sizes are given selectively: once, few, many, or a class where the clone is expanded.

DNA: TGTGCCAGCAGCACAGGGGCCTACACCGGGGAGCTGTTTTTT
CDR3: CASSTGAYTGELFF
V: TRBV11-2
size: few
length: 14
D: TRBD1
J: TRBJ2-2

DNA: TGCAGTGCCGGACTTTTTGATGAGCAGTTCTTC
CDR3: CSAGLFDEQFF
V: TRBV20-1
size: NA
length: 11
D: NA
J: TRBJ2-1

DNA: TGTGCCAGCAGCCTATTCGCGGGTGCTGGTAATGAGCAGTTCTTC
CDR3: CASSLFAGAGNEQFF
V: TRBV11-3
size: few
length: 15
D: NA
J: TRBJ2-1

DNA: TGTGCCAGCAGTTTATCAGGGACTCTAACCGCTAACTATGGCTACACCTTC
CDR3: CASSLSGTLTANYGYTF
V: TRBV27
size: many
length: 17
D: NA
J: TRBJ1-2

DNA: TGTGCCAGCATTTTTCTTGGTGCGAACACCGGGGAGCTGTTTTTT
CDR3: CASIFLGANTGELFF
V: TRBV28
size: NA
length: 15
D: NA
J: TRBJ2-2

DNA: TGTGCTAGTGGTCCGACTAGCGGGGGGCCAAGCTCCTACAATGAGCAGTTCTTC
CDR3: CASGPTSGGPSSYNEQFF
V: TRBV12-5
size: NA
length: 18
D: TRBD2
J: TRBJ2-1

DNA: TGTGCCAGCAGTCCCAAGTGGGACTGGGTCCCGAGCCCTCACTCTGGAAACACCATATATTTT
CDR3: CASSPKWDWVPSPHSGNTIYF
V: TRBV12-3/TRBV12-4
size: NA
length: 21
D: NA
J: TRBJ1-3

DNA: TGTGCCACCAACGGGAGAACTAAAGCCTATGGCTACACCTTC
CDR3: CATNGRTKAYGYTF
V: TRBV5-3
size: NA
length: 14
D: NA
J: TRBJ1-2

DNA: TGTGCCAGCAGCCACAACAGGGACTTCACAGATACGCAGTATTTT
CDR3: CASSHNRDFTDTQYF
V: TRBV7-9
size: NA
length: 15
D: NA
J: TRBJ2-3

DNA: TGTGCCACCCGACAGGGCCTGGGCACTGAAGCTTTCTTT
CDR3: CATRQGLGTEAFF
V: TRBV6-6
size: NA
length: 13
D: TRBD1
J: TRBJ1-1

DNA: TGTGCCAGCCGGGGACTAGCGGGGGGGAGGGATACGCAGTATTTT
CDR3: CASRGLAGGRDTQYF
V: TRBV7-8
size: many
length: 15
D: TRBD2
J: TRBJ2-3

DNA: TGTGCCAGCAGCTTAGTAGACAGGGCCTGGGATGGCTACACCTTC
CDR3: CASSLVDRAWDGYTF
V: TRBV7-2
size: many
length: 15
D: TRBD1
J: TRBJ1-2

DNA: TGCAGTGGGCGACAGGGCGACTACACCTTC
CDR3: CSGRQGDYTF
V: TRBV20-1
size: NA
length: 10
D: TRBD1
J: TRBJ1-2

DNA: TGCAGTGCTAGCAGTGGAGTCTACAATGAGCAGTTCTTC
CDR3: CSASSGVYNEQFF
V: TRBV20-1
size: few
length: 13
D: NA
J: TRBJ2-1

DNA: TGTGCCAGCAACTCGATTCGGGGGAGCTCCTACAATGAGCAGTTCTTC
CDR3: CASNSIRGSSYNEQFF
V: TRBV7-3
size: NA
length: 16
D: NA
J: TRBJ2-1

DNA: TGTGCCAGCTACGTTGGGGCTGAAGCTTTCTTT
CDR3: CASYVGAEAFF
V: TRBV6-1
size: few
length: 11
D: NA
J: TRBJ1-1

DNA: TGTGCCAGCAGTTACACTTCCGGGACAGGGGGCCATGAGCAGTTCTTC
CDR3: CASSYTSGTGGHEQFF
V: TRBV6-2/TRBV6-3
size: few
length: 16
D: TRBD1
J: TRBJ2-1